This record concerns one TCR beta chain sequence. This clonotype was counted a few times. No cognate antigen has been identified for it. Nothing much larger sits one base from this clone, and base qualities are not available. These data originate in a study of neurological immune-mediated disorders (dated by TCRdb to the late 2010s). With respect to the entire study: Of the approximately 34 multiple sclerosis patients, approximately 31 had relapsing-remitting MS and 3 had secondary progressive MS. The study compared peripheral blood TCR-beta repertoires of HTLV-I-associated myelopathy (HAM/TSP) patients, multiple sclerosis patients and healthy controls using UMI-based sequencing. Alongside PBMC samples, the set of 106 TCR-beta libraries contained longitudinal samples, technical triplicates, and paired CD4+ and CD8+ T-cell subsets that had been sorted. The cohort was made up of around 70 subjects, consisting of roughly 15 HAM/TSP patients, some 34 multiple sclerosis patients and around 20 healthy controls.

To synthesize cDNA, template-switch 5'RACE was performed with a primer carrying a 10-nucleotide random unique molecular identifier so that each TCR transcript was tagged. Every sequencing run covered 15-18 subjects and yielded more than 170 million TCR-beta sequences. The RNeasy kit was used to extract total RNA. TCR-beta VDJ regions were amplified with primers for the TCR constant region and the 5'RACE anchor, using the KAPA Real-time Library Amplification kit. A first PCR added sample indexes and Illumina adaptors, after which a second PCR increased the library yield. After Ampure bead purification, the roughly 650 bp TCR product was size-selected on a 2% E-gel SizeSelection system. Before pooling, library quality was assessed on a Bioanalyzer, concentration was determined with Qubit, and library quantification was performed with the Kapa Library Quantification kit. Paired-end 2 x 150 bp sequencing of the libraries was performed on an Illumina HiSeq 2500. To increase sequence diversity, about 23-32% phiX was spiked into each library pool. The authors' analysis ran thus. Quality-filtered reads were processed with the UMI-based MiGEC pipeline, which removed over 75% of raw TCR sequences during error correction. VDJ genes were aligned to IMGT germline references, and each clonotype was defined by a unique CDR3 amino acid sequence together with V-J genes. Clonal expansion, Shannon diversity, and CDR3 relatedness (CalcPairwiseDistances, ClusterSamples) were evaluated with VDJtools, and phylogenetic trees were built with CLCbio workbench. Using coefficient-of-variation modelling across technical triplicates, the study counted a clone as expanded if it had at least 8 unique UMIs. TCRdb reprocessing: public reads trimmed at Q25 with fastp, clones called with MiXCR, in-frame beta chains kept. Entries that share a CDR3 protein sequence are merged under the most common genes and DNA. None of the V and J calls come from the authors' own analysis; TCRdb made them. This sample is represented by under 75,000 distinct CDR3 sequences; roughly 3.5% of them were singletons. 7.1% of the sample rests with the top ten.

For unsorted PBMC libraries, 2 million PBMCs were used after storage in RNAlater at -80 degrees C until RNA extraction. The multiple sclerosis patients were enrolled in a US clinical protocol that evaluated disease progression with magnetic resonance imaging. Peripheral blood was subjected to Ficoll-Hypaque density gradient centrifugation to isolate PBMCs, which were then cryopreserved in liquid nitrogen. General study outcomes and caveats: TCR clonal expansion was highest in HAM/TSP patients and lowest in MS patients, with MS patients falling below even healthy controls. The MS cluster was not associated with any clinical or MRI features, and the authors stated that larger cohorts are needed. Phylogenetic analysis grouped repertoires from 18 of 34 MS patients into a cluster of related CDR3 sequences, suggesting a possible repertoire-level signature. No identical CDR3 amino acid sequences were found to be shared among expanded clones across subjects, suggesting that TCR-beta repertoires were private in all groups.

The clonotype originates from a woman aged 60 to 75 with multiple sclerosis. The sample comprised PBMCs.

This receptor has the CDR3 CASSYAATQYF. The DNA sequence is TGTGCCAGCAGCTATGCGGCCACGCAGTATTTT. The rearranged segments are TRBV6-5 and TRBJ2-3; confidence is insufficient to name the D gene. A distance of 10 bases separates the germline ends of V and J, which lose 6 bases and 9 bases respectively. Based on the germline V gene, the CDR1 and CDR2 sequences are MNHEY and SVGAGI. The CDR3, cysteine through phenylalanine, is 11 amino acids long. The only DNA kept is the CDR3, 33 bases in frame from the first base.